Presented here are 17 T cell receptor beta chains from one specimen sequenced in a study of neurological immune-mediated disorders. Time point noted: technical triplicate 3. TCRdb processed the 5' RACE reads anew with MiXCR; each CDR3 protein has one entry. The table has under 45,000 distinct CDR3 sequences, roughly a fifth seen once. Specimen: PBMCs. These TCRs come from a man aged 60-69 years with HTLV-1-associated myelopathy (HAM/TSP).

The chain employs TRBV24-1 and TRBJ2-7; D is ambiguous. The germline gives CDR1 KGHDR, CDR2 SFDVKD. This CDR3 spans 13 amino acids. V lost 5 bases and J lost 3, with 10 bases in between. The CDR3 DNA follows: TGTGCCACCAGTGTCTCCGAAGTCTACGAGCAGTACTTC. Translating gives CATSVSEVYEQYF.

In its sample, this clonotype was seen many times. This chain joins TRBV5-6 and TRBJ2-1, with 9 bases lining up with TRBD1. Germline V gene sequence: CDR1 SGHDT, CDR2 YYEEEE. The length of the CDR3 is 15 residues. V was clipped by 2 bases and J by 9 bases; unmatched bases: 9. The DNA of the CDR3 is TGTGCCAGCAGCTTCGCGGGACAGGGCGTTCGTGAGCAGTTCTTC. Translating gives CASSFAGQGVREQFF.

This clonotype showed up many times. The genes are TRBV20-1 and TRBJ2-5; D unresolved. Germline V gene sequence: CDR1 DFQATT, CDR2 SNEGSKA (reference sequence). CDR3 length: 13 amino acids. Trimming cost V 6 bases and J 2 bases, with 13 bases left between them. This CDR3 is CSAPNPGQETQYF. Here the CDR3 DNA reads TGCAGTGCACCCAACCCGGGTCAAGAGACCCAGTACTTC.

The chain combines TRBV20-1 with TRBJ1-5, with a possible D match to TRBD1 (5 bases). V was pared by 6 bases and J by 0 bases, with 12 bases between. Germline-derived CDR1 and CDR2 are DFQATT and SNEGSKA (reference sequence). The CDR3 has 14 amino acids. Written as DNA, the CDR3 is TGCAGTGCCGTGGCAGGGTATAGCAATCAGCCCCAGCATTTT. It is translated as CSAVAGYSNQPQHF.

This clonotype has ten or more counts. The V call is TRBV3-1, the J call TRBJ2-1; TRBD2 aligns across 13 bases. This CDR3 has 15 amino acids. After removal of 1 base from V and 8 bases from J, the junction contained 2 bases not matched to a gene. Per the germline V gene, CDR1 is LGHDT and CDR2 is YNNKEL (reference sequence). This CDR3 is CASSQGTSGSDEQFF. The CDR3, as DNA: TGTGCCAGCAGCCAAGGGACTAGCGGGAGTGATGAGCAGTTCTTC.

The gene calls are TRBV18 and TRBJ1-1; possible D gene TRBD1, 6 bases. The CDR3 covers 14 residues. V shed 3 bases and J shed 1 base, with 9 bases lying between them. Looked up from germline, CDR1 is KGHSH and CDR2 is LQKENI. As DNA, the CDR3 is TGTGCCAGCTCACCCGGACAGACGAACACTGAAGCTTTCTTT. Translation gives CASSPGQTNTEAFF.

Many counts were recorded for this clonotype. V usage is TRBV9 and J usage is TRBJ2-7, with D possibly being TRBD1 (6 bases). The germline V gene has CDR1 SGDLS and CDR2 YYNGEE. Trimming took off 0 bases at V and 5 bases at J, with 15 bases between the two ends. This CDR3 is 15 amino acids long. The CDR3 nucleotides read TGTGCCAGCAGCGTAGGGGGCAGGGGTAGCGACGAGCAGTACTTC. Amino acids: CASSVGGRGSDEQYF.

This clonotype was seen many times. V is TRBV7-8 and J is TRBJ1-1; no clear D. The V end lost 5 bases, the J end lost 3 bases, and 19 bases lay between the germline ends. From germline, CDR1 is SGHVS and CDR2 FQNEAQ. The CDR3 is made up of 16 amino acids. CDR3 loop: CASSRGAQAGDTEAFF. CDR3 DNA sequence: TGTGCCAGCAGCCGCGGAGCGCAAGCTGGGGACACTGAAGCTTTCTTT. Full variable domain (remainder filled in from reference TRBV7-8 and TRBJ1-1): GAGVSQSPRYKVAKRGQDVALRCDPISGHVSLFWYQQALGQGPEFLTYFQNEAQLDKSGLPSDRFFAERPEGSVSTLKIQRTQQEDSAVYLCASSRGAQAGDTEAFFGQGTRLTVV.

This clonotype was observed at least ten times. The rearrangement joins TRBV9 to TRBJ1-4, with 11 bases matching TRBD1. The length of the CDR3 is 16 residues. CDR1 is SGDLS and CDR2 is YYNGEE in the germline V gene. Trimming cost V 4 bases and J 2 bases; bases outside gene matches: 4. CDR3 bases: TGTGCCAGCAGCCCGTGGACAGGGGGCACTAATGAAAAACTGTTTTTT. Translation: CASSPWTGGTNEKLFF.

A note on this clonotype: A much larger clone lies a single base off, so this may be a read error. The rearrangement uses TRBV29-1 and TRBJ2-5; 10 nucleotides align to TRBD1. Trimming removed 5 bases from V and 4 bases from J; junction bases left unmatched: 10. The CDR3 totals 15 residues. The germline gives CDR1 SQVTM, CDR2 ANQGSEA. CDR3 DNA sequence: TGCAGCGTTCCTCCGGGACAGGGGAAGATAGAGACCCAGTACTTC. This translates into CSVPPGQGKIETQYF.

At least ten counts were recorded for this clonotype. V is TRBV19 and J is TRBJ1-5; D is unresolved. The V gene's germline CDR1 is LNHDA and CDR2 SQIVND (reference sequence). Trimming removed 8 bases from V and 2 bases from J, with 16 bases in between. This CDR3 spans 15 amino acids. CDR3 sequence reads: CASWEWGSGNQPQHF. CDR3 DNA sequence: TGTGCCAGTTGGGAATGGGGTTCGGGCAATCAGCCCCAGCATTTT.

This clonotype has more than one count but fewer than ten. V and J are TRBV29-1 and TRBJ2-2; 9 bases align to TRBD2. Germline CDR1 reads SQVTM; CDR2 reads ANQGSEA. There are 14 residues in the CDR3. The trim removed 6 bases at V and 3 bases at J, leaving 5 bases unmatched. CDR3: CSVPGTSYTGELFF. The CDR3 nucleotides read TGCAGCGTACCCGGGACTAGCTACACCGGGGAGCTGTTTTTT.

There are many counts of this clonotype. The chain recombines TRBV2 with TRBJ2-7; D is undetermined. Looked up from germline, CDR1 is SNHLY and CDR2 is FYNNEI. V lost 3 bases, J lost 2 bases, and 8 bases lay in between. This CDR3 is 13 amino acids long. The CDR3 DNA sequence: TGTGCCAGCAGTGAGGGTTTCGCCTACGAGCAGTACTTC. Translated: CASSEGFAYEQYF.

This clonotype was counted many times. V and J are TRBV7-8 and TRBJ1-1; 7 nucleotides match TRBD1. The CDR3 sequence is 15 residues long. Per germline, CDR1 SGHVS and CDR2 FQNEAQ. V dropped 2 bases and J dropped 0; count of bases not matched to a gene: 3. CDR3 nucleotides: TGTGCCAGCAGCTTAAACAGGGGAATGAACACTGAAGCTTTCTTT. Encoded protein: CASSLNRGMNTEAFF.

This clonotype occurred a few times. CDR3 in DNA: TGTGCCAGCAGTTTAACCTTTCGGACAGATACGCAGTATTTT. Translated, it gives CASSLTFRTDTQYF. This sequence joins TRBV7-2 and TRBJ2-3; D is unresolved. Germline loops: CDR1 SGHTA, CDR2 FQGNSA. V gave up 6 bases and J gave up 3 bases, with 13 bases separating them. The CDR3 is made up of 14 amino acids.

The J gene is TRBJ2-2, the V gene TRBV28; tentative D call: TRBD2 (6 bases). V was clipped by 5 bases and J by 4 bases, with 14 bases between them. CDR1 and CDR2 from the germline V gene are MDHEN and SYDVKM. CDR3 length: 15 amino acids. The CDR3 spells CASSTSGTGTGELFF. As DNA, the CDR3 is TGTGCCAGCAGTACATCCGGGACTGGCACCGGGGAGCTGTTTTTT.

This clonotype was counted ten times or more. The V and J genes are TRBV5-1 and TRBJ1-2; D call uncertain. Trimming cost V 0 bases and J 6 bases, with 9 bases left between them. Germline CDR1 SGHRS, CDR2 YFSETQ. The CDR3 extends over 13 amino acids. The CDR3, as DNA: TGCGCCAGCAGCTTGGCTTCTGGGGATGGCTACACCTTC. As protein: CASSLASGDGYTF.